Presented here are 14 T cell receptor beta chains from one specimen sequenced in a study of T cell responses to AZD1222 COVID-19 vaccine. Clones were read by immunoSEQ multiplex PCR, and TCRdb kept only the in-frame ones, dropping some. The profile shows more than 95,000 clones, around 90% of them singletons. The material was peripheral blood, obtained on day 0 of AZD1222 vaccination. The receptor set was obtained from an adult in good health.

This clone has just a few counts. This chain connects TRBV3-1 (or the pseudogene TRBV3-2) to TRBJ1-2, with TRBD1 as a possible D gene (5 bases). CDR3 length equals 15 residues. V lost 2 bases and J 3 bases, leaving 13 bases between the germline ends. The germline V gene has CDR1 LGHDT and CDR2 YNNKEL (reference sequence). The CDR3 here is CASSQPSRGDYGYTF. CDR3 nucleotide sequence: TGTGCCAGCAGCCAACCGTCAAGGGGTGACTATGGCTACACCTTC.

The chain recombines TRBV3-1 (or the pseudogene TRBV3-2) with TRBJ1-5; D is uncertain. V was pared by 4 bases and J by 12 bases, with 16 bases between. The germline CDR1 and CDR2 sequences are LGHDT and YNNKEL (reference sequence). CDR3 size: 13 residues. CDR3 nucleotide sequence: TGTGCCAGCAGCCCGACTGGAACACTTGACCAGCATTTT. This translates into CASSPTGTLDQHF.

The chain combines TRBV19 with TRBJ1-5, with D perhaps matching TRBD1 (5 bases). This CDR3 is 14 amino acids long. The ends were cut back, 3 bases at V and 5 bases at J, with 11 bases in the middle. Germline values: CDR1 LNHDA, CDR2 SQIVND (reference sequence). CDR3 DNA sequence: TGTGCCAGTAGTATTCGGGGGAGGGATCAGCCCCAGCATTTT. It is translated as CASSIRGRDQPQHF.

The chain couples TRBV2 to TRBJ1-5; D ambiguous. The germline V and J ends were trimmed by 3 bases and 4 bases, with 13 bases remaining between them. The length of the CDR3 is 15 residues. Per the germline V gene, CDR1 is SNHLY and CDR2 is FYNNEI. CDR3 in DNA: TGTGCCAGCAGTGAGTCGTATGGCAGAAATCAGCCCCAGCATTTT. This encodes CASSESYGRNQPQHF.

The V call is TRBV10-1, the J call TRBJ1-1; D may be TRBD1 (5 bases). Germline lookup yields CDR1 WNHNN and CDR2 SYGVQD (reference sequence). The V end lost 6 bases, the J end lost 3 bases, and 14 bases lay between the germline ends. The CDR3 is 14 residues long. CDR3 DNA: TGCGCCAGCAGCCTACCGGGGGTGGACACTGAAGCTTTCTTT. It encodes CASSLPGVDTEAFF.

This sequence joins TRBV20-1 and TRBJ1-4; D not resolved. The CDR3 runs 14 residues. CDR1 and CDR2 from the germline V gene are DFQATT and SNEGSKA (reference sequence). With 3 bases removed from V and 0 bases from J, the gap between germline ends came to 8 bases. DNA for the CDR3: TGCAGTGCTAGTCCGGATGCAACTAATGAAAAACTGTTTTTT. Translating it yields CSASPDATNEKLFF.

For the CDR3, the DNA is TGTGCCAGCAATATGGGGACAGATACGCAGTATTTT. It encodes CASNMGTDTQYF. The chain uses TRBV6-5 and TRBJ2-3, with D unresolved. CDR3 size: 12 residues. Trimming pared 7 bases from V and 3 bases from J, leaving 8 bases between. From germline, CDR1 is MNHEY and CDR2 SVGAGI.

CDR3 in amino acids: CASSPPDAVYGYTF. CDR3 nucleotides: TGTGCCAGCTCACCACCTGACGCGGTCTATGGCTACACCTTC. This sequence joins TRBV18 and TRBJ1-2; D is unresolved. The CDR3 totals 14 residues. Trimming pared 0 bases from V and 4 bases from J, leaving 9 bases between. Germline CDR1 and CDR2: KGHSH and LQKENI.

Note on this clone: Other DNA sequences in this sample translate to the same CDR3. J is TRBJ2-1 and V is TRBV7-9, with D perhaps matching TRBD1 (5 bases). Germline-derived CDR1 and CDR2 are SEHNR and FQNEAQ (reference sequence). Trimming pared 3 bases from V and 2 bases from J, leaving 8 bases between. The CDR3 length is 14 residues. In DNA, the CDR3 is TGTGCCAGCAGCTTGGCAGGGACCTACAATGAGCAGTTCTTC. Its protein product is CASSLAGTYNEQFF.

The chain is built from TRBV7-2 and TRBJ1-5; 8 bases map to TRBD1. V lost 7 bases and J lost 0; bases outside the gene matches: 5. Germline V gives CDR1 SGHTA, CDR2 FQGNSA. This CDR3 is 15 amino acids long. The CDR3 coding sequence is TGTGCCAGCACACCAACAGGGGGTAGCAATCAGCCCCAGCATTTT. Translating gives CASTPTGGSNQPQHF.

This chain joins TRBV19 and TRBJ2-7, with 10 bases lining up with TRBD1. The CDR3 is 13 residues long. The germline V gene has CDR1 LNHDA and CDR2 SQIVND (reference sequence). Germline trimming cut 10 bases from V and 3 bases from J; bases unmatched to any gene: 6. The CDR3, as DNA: TGTGCCACTCGGGACAGGGGAGTCTACGAGCAGTACTTC. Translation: CATRDRGVYEQYF.

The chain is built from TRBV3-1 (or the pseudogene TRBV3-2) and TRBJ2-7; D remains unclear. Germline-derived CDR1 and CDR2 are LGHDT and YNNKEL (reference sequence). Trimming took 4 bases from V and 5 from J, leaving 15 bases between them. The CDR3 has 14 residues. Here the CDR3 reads CASSRDFGLDEQYF. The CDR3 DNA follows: TGTGCCAGCAGCCGGGATTTTGGTCTCGACGAGCAGTACTTC.

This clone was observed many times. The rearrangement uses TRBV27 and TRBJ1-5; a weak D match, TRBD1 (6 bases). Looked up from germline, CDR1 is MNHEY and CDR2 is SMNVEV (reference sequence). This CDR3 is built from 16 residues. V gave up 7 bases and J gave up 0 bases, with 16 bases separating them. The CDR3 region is CASTSGTPDSNQPQHF. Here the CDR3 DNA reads TGTGCCAGCACCTCCGGGACACCCGATAGCAATCAGCCCCAGCATTTT.

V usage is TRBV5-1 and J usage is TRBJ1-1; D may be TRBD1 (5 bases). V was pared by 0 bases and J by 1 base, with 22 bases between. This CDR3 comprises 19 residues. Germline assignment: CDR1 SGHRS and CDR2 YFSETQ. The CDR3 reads CASSLGYVSQGRKNTEAFF. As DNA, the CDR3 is TGCGCCAGCAGCTTGGGTTACGTTAGCCAGGGTAGGAAGAACACTGAAGCTTTCTTT.